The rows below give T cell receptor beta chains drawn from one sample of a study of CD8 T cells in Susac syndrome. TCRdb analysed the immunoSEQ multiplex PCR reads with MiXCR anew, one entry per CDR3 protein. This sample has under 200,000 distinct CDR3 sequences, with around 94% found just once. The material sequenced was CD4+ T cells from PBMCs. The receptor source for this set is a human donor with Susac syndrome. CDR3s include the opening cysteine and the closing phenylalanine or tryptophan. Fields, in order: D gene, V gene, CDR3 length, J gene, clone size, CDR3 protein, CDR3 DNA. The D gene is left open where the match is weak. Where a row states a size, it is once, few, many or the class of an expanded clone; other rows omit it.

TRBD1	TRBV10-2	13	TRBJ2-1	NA	CASRDRIYNEQFF	TGCGCCAGCCGGGACAGAATATACAATGAGCAGTTCTTC
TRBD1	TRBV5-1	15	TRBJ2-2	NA	CASSSTGVVAGELFF	TGCGCCAGCAGCTCGACAGGGGTAGTCGCCGGGGAGCTGTTTTTT
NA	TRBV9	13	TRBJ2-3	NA	CASSVGGTDTQYF	TGTGCCAGCAGTGTCGGTGGCACAGATACGCAGTATTTT
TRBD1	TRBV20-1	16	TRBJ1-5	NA	CSARDARQGQNQPQHF	TGCAGTGCTAGAGATGCCCGGCAGGGACAGAATCAGCCCCAGCATTTT
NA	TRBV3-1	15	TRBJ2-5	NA	CASSLRARVQETQYF	TGTGCCAGCAGCTTAAGGGCCCGAGTCCAAGAGACCCAGTACTTC
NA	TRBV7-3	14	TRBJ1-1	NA	CASSLVGGGTEAFF	TGTGCCAGCAGCCTCGTGGGGGGAGGAACTGAAGCTTTCTTT
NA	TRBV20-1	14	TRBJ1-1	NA	CSARVGEGGTEAFF	TGCAGTGCTAGAGTGGGTGAGGGGGGCACTGAAGCTTTCTTT
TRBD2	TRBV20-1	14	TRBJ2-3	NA	CSAGPGLGVDTQYF	TGCAGTGCTGGTCCGGGACTAGGGGTCGATACGCAGTATTTT
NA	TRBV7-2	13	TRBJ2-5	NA	CASNSLWGETQYF	TGTGCCAGCAACAGCCTCTGGGGGGAGACCCAGTACTTC
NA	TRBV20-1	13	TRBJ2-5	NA	CSARWTAGETQYF	TGCAGTGCTAGATGGACAGCGGGAGAGACCCAGTACTTC
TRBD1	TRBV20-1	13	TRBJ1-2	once	CSARDGQGADYTF	TGCAGTGCTAGAGATGGGCAGGGGGCTGACTACACCTTC
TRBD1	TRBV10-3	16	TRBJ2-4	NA	CAIRGTDDAAKNIQYF	TGTGCCATCAGGGGGACAGATGATGCGGCCAAAAACATTCAGTACTTC
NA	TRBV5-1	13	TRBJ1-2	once	CASSPAGDAGYTF	TGCGCCAGCAGCCCGGCCGGGGATGCTGGCTACACCTTC
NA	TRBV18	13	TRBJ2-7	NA	CASSPDQGNEQYF	TGTGCCAGCTCACCCGACCAGGGAAACGAGCAGTACTTC
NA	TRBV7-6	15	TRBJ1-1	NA	CASSYRGAENTEAFF	TGTGCCAGCAGCTATCGGGGGGCAGAGAACACTGAAGCTTTCTTT
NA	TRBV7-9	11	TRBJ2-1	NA	CASTPGVEQFF	TGTGCCAGCACCCCAGGTGTTGAGCAGTTCTTC
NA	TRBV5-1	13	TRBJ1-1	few	CASYAAGLAEAFF	TGCGCCAGCTATGCCGCAGGGCTGGCTGAAGCTTTCTTT
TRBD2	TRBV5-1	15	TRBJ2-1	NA	CASSLDGGTYNEQFF	TGCGCCAGCAGCTTGGACGGGGGGACCTACAATGAGCAGTTCTTC
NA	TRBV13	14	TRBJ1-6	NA	CASSLRQLLGPLHF	TGTGCCAGCAGCTTACGACAGCTTTTGGGGCCCCTCCACTTT
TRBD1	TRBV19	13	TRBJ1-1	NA	CASSNRGMTEAFF	TGTGCCAGTAGTAACAGGGGAATGACTGAAGCTTTCTTT
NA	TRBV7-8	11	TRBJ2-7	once	CASSPESEQYF	TGTGCCAGCAGCCCCGAGAGTGAGCAGTACTTC